The 32 T cell receptor beta chains listed next were all sequenced from one sample in a study of post-analysis software for immune sequencing data. No antigen has been assigned to these receptors. Study-level points and caveats: Patients showed TRBV5-6, TRBV5-1 and TRBV20-1 among five TRBV segments more frequent than in controls.

Tagging with unique molecular identifiers was a feature of the TCR beta cDNA libraries. TCRdb processed the PCR reads anew with MiXCR; each CDR3 protein has one entry. The sample lists about 210,000 distinct CDR3 sequences, 29% occurring once. Sequenced material: blood. The receptors originated from a girl aged 2-17 years with multiple sclerosis.

This clonotype has at least ten counts. The chain joins TRBV7-9 to TRBJ2-7; 10 bases are shared with TRBD2. The germline V gene encodes CDR1 SEHNR and CDR2 FQNEAQ (reference sequence). The CDR3 has 13 residues. V lost 10 bases, J lost 9 bases, and 12 bases stayed unmatched. For the CDR3, the DNA is TGTGCCACTCGGGGACTAGCGAGAGATTGGCAGTACTTC. Translated: CATRGLARDWQYF.

In the case of this clonotype: A clone one base away is much larger, so this may be a read error. The gene calls are TRBV4-1 and TRBJ1-2; D remains unclear. Germline V gene lookup returns CDR1 MGHRA and CDR2 YSYEKL. Trimming pared 2 bases from V and 5 bases from J, leaving 9 bases between. This CDR3 spans 13 amino acids. The CDR3 nucleotides read TGCGCCAGCAGCCAAACCGGAAGGTATGGCTACACCTTC. It specifies CASSQTGRYGYTF.

Many counts were recorded for this clonotype. The chain recombines TRBV10-3 with TRBJ2-7; D may match TRBD1 or TRBD2 (5 bases each). The CDR3 has 13 amino acids. Trimming stripped 5 bases from V and 2 bases from J, with 10 bases between. Germline lookup yields CDR1 ENHRY and CDR2 SYGVKD. The CDR3 is CAISLGAAYEQYF. The CDR3 region has the DNA TGTGCCATCAGTCTCGGGGCGGCCTACGAGCAGTACTTC.

This clonotype was observed once. A read error may produce the germline difference seen at one junction end. This rearrangement joins TRBV10-3 to TRBJ1-2, with D unresolved. This CDR3 has 14 amino acids. Germline CDR1 is ENHRY and CDR2 is SYGVKD. The DNA of the CDR3 is TGTGCCGTCAGTGCTAGGGATGTTGACTATGGCTACACCTTC. Amino acids: CAVSARDVDYGYTF.

The chain combines TRBV5-1 with TRBJ1-6; 8 bases map to TRBD1. The CDR3 has 16 residues. Germline V gives CDR1 SGHRS, CDR2 YFSETQ. The V and J ends lost 2 bases and 8 bases, in that order; junction bases with no gene match: 9. The CDR3 here is CASSFRGQGEDSPLHF. In DNA, the CDR3 is TGCGCCAGCAGCTTTCGTGGACAGGGAGAGGATTCACCCCTCCACTTT.

The chain recombines TRBV6-1 with TRBJ2-5; 9 bases map to TRBD2. The CDR3 length is 17 residues. V dropped 5 bases and J dropped 11; count of bases not matched to a gene: 21. Per germline, CDR1 MNHNS and CDR2 SASEGT. The CDR3 DNA is TGTGCCAGCAGTATAGCCCGGCTAGCGGGATTCGGCAATGAGCAGTACTTC. Amino acid sequence: CASSIARLAGFGNEQYF.

This clonotype was seen many times. The chain recombines TRBV27 with TRBJ2-1, with 10 bases matching TRBD2. The CDR3 consists of 16 residues. The V segment lost 2 bases and the J segment 2 bases; nucleotides outside the gene matches: 3. Germline V CDR1 and CDR2: MNHEY, SMNVEV (reference sequence). In DNA, the CDR3 is TGTGCCAGCAGTTTAAGGCTAGCGGGAGCCTACAATGAGCAGTTCTTC. As protein: CASSLRLAGAYNEQFF.

Concerning this clonotype itself: The junction departs from the called germline gene at one end, perhaps through a read error. In nucleotides, the CDR3 is TGTGCCAGCGGTTTATCGAAGGGGACTCCAGCCTACGAGCAGTACTTC. Its translation: CASGLSKGTPAYEQYF. The chain links TRBV27 to TRBJ2-7, with D perhaps matching TRBD2 (6 bases). The CDR3 sequence is 16 residues long. Germline CDR1 reads MNHEY; CDR2 reads SMNVEV (reference sequence).

The rearrangement uses TRBV19 and TRBJ2-7, with D tentatively TRBD1 (6 bases). The V end was cut by 4 bases, the J end by 3 bases, with 10 bases between. The CDR3 is made up of 13 amino acids. Germline-derived CDR1 and CDR2 are LNHDA and SQIVND (reference sequence). The CDR3 DNA sequence: TGTGCCAGTAGTAACCGACAGGACTACGAGCAGTACTTC. This translates into CASSNRQDYEQYF.

With respect to this clonotype: A single base separates this from a much larger clone, so it may be a read error. V and J are TRBV5-1 and TRBJ2-5; 7 nucleotides line up with TRBD2. The length of the CDR3 is 15 residues. Germline V gene lookup returns CDR1 SGHRS and CDR2 YFSETQ. CDR3 DNA: TGCGCCAGCAGCGAGCGGGGCGCAACTTGGGAGACCCAGGACTTC. As protein: CASSERGATWETQDF.

This clonotype was picked up many times. The J gene is TRBJ2-1, the V gene TRBV28; D gene unclear. V was cut by 0 bases and J by 0 bases, with 9 bases left in between. This CDR3 contains 16 residues. In germline, CDR1 is MDHEN, CDR2 SYDVKM. As DNA, the CDR3 is TGTGCCAGCAGTTTATGGGGATCGGGCTCCTACAATGAGCAGTTCTTC. It translates to CASSLWGSGSYNEQFF.

The J gene is TRBJ1-6, the V gene TRBV12-3 or TRBV12-4, with D possibly being TRBD1 (5 bases). This CDR3 is 14 amino acids long. Trimming took 6 bases from V and 8 from J, leaving 14 bases between them. CDR3 amino acids: CASSRDGRYSPLHF. The CDR3 DNA reads as TGTGCCAGCAGCCGGGACGGCCGGTATTCACCCCTCCACTTT.

Many counts were recorded for this clonotype. The V and J genes are TRBV6-1 and TRBJ2-1; D unclear. Trimming removed 11 bases at V and 9 bases at J, with 14 bases between. CDR1 and CDR2 (germline): MNHNS, SASEGT. The CDR3 has 11 residues. The CDR3 spells CACKLPAEQFF. The DNA of the CDR3 is TGTGCCTGCAAGCTCCCCGCTGAGCAGTTCTTC.

Of note for this clonotype: A read error may explain this, as a much larger clone is one base away. The chain has TRBV20-1 and TRBJ2-3, with TRBD1 matching over 8 bases. CDR3 length equals 16 residues. Germline-derived CDR1 and CDR2 are DFQATT and SNEGSKA (reference sequence). The CDR3 DNA is TGCAGCGCCGACCCCGGGACAGGAAATACTAATGAAAAACTGTATTTT. Amino acid sequence: CSADPGTGNTNEKLYF.

V and J are TRBV3-1 and TRBJ2-5, with 10 positions matching TRBD2. Germline CDR1 is LGHDT and CDR2 is YNNKEL (reference sequence). Trimming at V came to 0 bases and at J to 11 bases, leaving 9 bases not matched to a gene. The CDR3 consists of 15 residues. DNA of the CDR3: TGTGCCAGCAGCCAAGATAGACTAGCGGGTAATGAGCAGTACTTC. Its translation: CASSQDRLAGNEQYF.

Of note for this clonotype: Since a much larger clone is just one base distant, this may be a read error. The V call is TRBV20-1, the J call TRBJ2-4; 8 bases match TRBD1. The DNA matches TRBJ2-7 better at its end, which makes the J call doubtful. The CDR3 runs 12 residues. Germline lookup yields CDR1 DFQATT and CDR2 SNEGSKA (reference sequence). CDR3 in amino acids: CGARQGIYEQYF. The CDR3 DNA reads TGCGGTGCTCGACAGGGGATCTACGAGCAGTACTTC.

The sample holds many counts of this clonotype. V and J are TRBV6-2 or TRBV6-3 and TRBJ2-1; 13 bases fit TRBD2. This CDR3 is 15 amino acids long. The V and J ends lost 5 bases and 7 bases, in that order; junction bases with no gene match: 5. Looked up from germline, CDR1 is MNHEY and CDR2 is SVGEGT. This CDR3 is CASSPGTSGKNEQFF. The CDR3 bases are TGTGCCAGCAGTCCCGGGACTAGCGGGAAAAATGAGCAGTTCTTC.

This clonotype was observed a few times. The gene calls are TRBV5-1 and TRBJ2-7; the D gene is possibly TRBD1 (5 bases). The V gene's germline CDR1 is SGHRS and CDR2 YFSETQ. The V end was cut by 0 bases, the J end by 4 bases, with 11 bases between. The CDR3 consists of 14 residues. CDR3 DNA sequence: TGCGCCAGCAGCTTGGAACCAGGGCGATACGAGCAGTACTTC. Translating gives CASSLEPGRYEQYF.

Turning to this clonotype: This may be a read error: a much more frequent sequence differs by one nucleotide. The gene calls are TRBV12-3 or TRBV12-4 and TRBJ1-2, with 7 bases aligning to TRBD1. The CDR3 is 15 residues long. The CDR3 DNA reads as TGTGCCGGCAGCTCCCCGGGCAGGGGGAGGTATGGCTACACCTTC. Its protein product is CAGSSPGRGRYGYTF.

Of note for this clonotype: A much larger clone lies one base from this, so it may be a read error. This CDR3 reads CASSFLAGGLNEQYF. CDR3 in DNA: TGTGCCAGCAGCTTCCTAGCGGGGGGGCTAAATGAGCAGTACTTC. The chain has TRBV7-8 and TRBJ2-5; 12 nucleotides match TRBD2. The CDR3 is 15 residues long. CDR1 and CDR2 from the germline V gene are SGHVS and FQNEAQ. Trimming took 3 bases from V and 11 from J; bases not matched to a gene: 10.

This clonotype was observed many times. In nucleotides, the CDR3 is TGTGCCAGCAGCGTAGCGGGACTAGAGGAGCATGAGCAGTTCTTC. Translating it yields CASSVAGLEEHEQFF. This chain joins TRBV9 and TRBJ2-1; 8 nucleotides line up with TRBD2. Germline CDR1 reads SGDLS; CDR2 reads YYNGEE. J lost 8 bases, V lost 0 bases, and 7 bases had no gene match. CDR3 length: 15 residues. Combining the CDR3 with reference TRBV9 and TRBJ2-1 gives the whole variable domain DSGVTQTPKHLITATGQRVTLRCSPRSGDLSVYWYQQSLDQGLQFLIQYYNGEERAKGNILERFSAQQFPDLHSELNLSSLELGDSALYFCASSVAGLEEHEQFFGPGTRLTVL.

This chain connects TRBV4-3 to TRBJ2-5; the match to TRBD2 covers 14 bases. After removal of 3 bases from V and 11 bases from J, the junction contained 8 bases not matched to a gene. Germline V gene sequence: CDR1 LGHNA, CDR2 YSLEER. The CDR3 sequence is 15 residues long. The CDR3 coding sequence is TGCGCCAGCAGCCAGACTAGCGGGGGGGCGCATGAGCAGTACTTC. This gives the protein CASSQTSGGAHEQYF.

The chain employs TRBV29-1 and TRBJ2-1; TRBD2 might be the D (6 bases). CDR1 is SQVTM, CDR2 ANQGSEA, per germline. This CDR3 contains 15 residues. The ends were cut back, 5 bases at V and 1 base at J, with 15 bases in the middle. CDR3 in amino acids: CSVLRGMASYNEQFF. In DNA form, the CDR3 reads TGCAGCGTTCTTCGCGGGATGGCGTCCTACAATGAGCAGTTCTTC.

In its sample, this clonotype was seen a few times. The chain has TRBV4-1 and TRBJ2-3, with a weak D call TRBD2 (6 bases). Germline CDR1 reads MGHRA; CDR2 reads YSYEKL. The V end was cut by 1 base, the J end by 6 bases, with 14 bases between. The CDR3 sequence is 15 residues long. The CDR3 spells CASSQVEAGSDTQYF. The CDR3 nucleotides are TGCGCCAGCAGCCAAGTTGAAGCGGGTTCCGATACGCAGTATTTT.

With regard to this clonotype: This may be a read error: a much more frequent sequence differs by one nucleotide. V gene TRBV27 combines with J gene TRBJ1-4; a weak D match, TRBD1 (5 bases). Germline-derived CDR1 and CDR2 are MNHEY and SMNVEV (reference sequence). The CDR3 sequence is 17 residues long. The CDR3 protein is CASSIVLPSGTHEKRFF. CDR3 DNA: TGTGCCAGCAGTATTGTCCTCCCGTCGGGGACGCATGAAAAACGGTTTTTT.

This clonotype has a count of ten or more. The rearrangement links TRBV5-1 to TRBJ2-1; D gene ambiguous. CDR3 size: 11 residues. From germline, CDR1 is SGHRS and CDR2 YFSETQ. Trimming pared 0 bases from V and 10 bases from J, leaving 5 bases between. CDR3: CASSLATEQFF. CDR3 in DNA: TGCGCCAGCAGCTTGGCGACGGAGCAGTTCTTC.

This clonotype came up many times. This sequence joins TRBV5-1 and TRBJ2-1; TRBD1 agrees at 11 bases. V lost 4 bases, J lost 4 bases, and 4 bases stayed unmatched. CDR3 size: 15 residues. Germline-derived CDR1 and CDR2 are SGHRS and YFSETQ. CDR3 protein: CASSAGTGGYNEQFF. In DNA, the CDR3 is TGCGCCAGCAGCGCCGGGACAGGGGGATACAATGAGCAGTTCTTC.

In this sample, this clonotype turned up a few times. The chain links TRBV29-1 to TRBJ1-1; 12 nucleotides align to TRBD1. CDR1 SQVTM and CDR2 ANQGSEA come from the germline V gene. With V trimmed by 7 bases and J by 4 bases, 10 bases remained unmatched. This CDR3 spans 15 amino acids. CDR3 in amino acids: CSARGQGARGTEAFF. The CDR3, as DNA: TGCAGCGCTAGGGGACAGGGGGCGCGGGGCACTGAAGCTTTCTTT.

This clonotype was picked up many times. The chain is built from TRBV7-2 and TRBJ2-7, with 7 bases fitting TRBD1. The junction had 13 bases not matched to a gene; V was cut back by 5 bases and J by 6 bases. Germline CDR1 reads SGHTA; CDR2 reads FQGNSA. This CDR3 region has 15 residues. CDR3 amino acids: CASSRTIQGTGEQYF. The CDR3 nucleotides read TGTGCCAGCAGCCGAACGATACAGGGGACGGGCGAGCAGTACTTC.

Many counts were recorded for this clonotype. The chain couples TRBV5-1 to TRBJ2-3; D ambiguous. V lost 4 bases and J lost 2, with 5 bases in between. The length of the CDR3 is 12 residues. Germline CDR1 reads SGHRS; CDR2 reads YFSETQ. CDR3 region: CASSATTDTQYF. The CDR3 DNA is TGCGCCAGCAGCGCCACCACAGATACGCAGTATTTT.

The V call is TRBV20-1, the J call TRBJ1-1; TRBD1 matches 7 bases. Per germline, CDR1 DFQATT and CDR2 SNEGSKA (reference sequence). The CDR3 is 13 residues long. V lost 6 bases, J lost 3 bases, and 7 bases stayed unmatched. The CDR3 DNA follows: TGCAGTGCCACAAGGGGGCGTGACACTGAAGCTTTCTTT. Amino acid sequence: CSATRGRDTEAFF.

In DNA, the CDR3 is TGTGCCAGCGGAGGGGGCAATGAGCAGTTCTTC. Encoded protein: CASGGGNEQFF. V and J are TRBV6-1 and TRBJ2-1, with D perhaps given as TRBD1 or TRBD2 (6 bases each). Germline lookup yields CDR1 MNHNS and CDR2 SASEGT. Trimming pared 8 bases from V and 6 bases from J, leaving 8 bases between. This CDR3 has 11 residues.